A selection of T cell receptor beta chains follows, all from one sample in a study of blood T cell repertoires in COVID-19. Libraries were prepared by immunoSEQ multiplex PCR; TCRdb keeps only in-frame clonotypes and omits some of them. Among 150,000 to 200,000 clones listed, 90% were seen once. Sequenced input: peripheral blood. The receptors originated from a man between 60 and 75 years old with active or convalescent COVID-19. CDR3s include the opening cysteine and the closing phenylalanine or tryptophan.

TRBJ1-1 TRBV18 CASSPAGRTEAFF
TRBJ2-1 TRBV19 CASSSPAAYNEQFF
TRBJ2-5 TRBV10-2 CASMFGGRETQYF
TRBJ1-2 TRBV15 CATSRDGQGADYPYGYTF
TRBJ2-4 TRBV3-1/TRBV3-2 CASSQEGEVGKNIQYF
TRBJ1-4 TRBV5-8 CASSLRGSGLHF
TRBJ2-1 TRBV10-3 CAISVDSSYNEQFF
TRBJ2-7 TRBV7-9 CASSSRGLLHEQYF
TRBJ1-1 TRBV19 CASSIDRAAEAFF
TRBJ2-5 TRBV20-1 CSASRGTNTKETQYF
TRBJ2-7 TRBV10-3 CAISQLAGEDEQYF
TRBJ2-3 TRBV27 CASSFGGSTDTQYF
TRBJ1-2 TRBV19 CASSIAGNGYTF
TRBJ2-7 TRBV11-2 CASSSQTGNEQYF
TRBJ2-7 TRBV6-5 CASRTSQGNEQYF
TRBJ2-3 TRBV14 CASSQAGGADTQYF
TRBJ2-7 TRBV6-5 CASSYTQGYEQYF
TRBJ2-3 TRBV3-1/TRBV3-2 CASSQGILAGGITDTQYF
TRBJ1-5 TRBV10-3 CAISDSSNQPQHF
TRBJ2-1 TRBV28 CASSLGTRRLAGWVQFF
TRBJ2-5 TRBV29-1 CSVKDTGRQETQYF
TRBJ1-5 TRBV27 CASSREQGPQHF
TRBJ2-1 TRBV11-3 CASSFGPSRDEQFF
TRBJ2-3 TRBV27 CASSFNSGGAAHTQYF
TRBJ2-1 TRBV2 CAIDGTSGRGGQFF
TRBJ2-7 TRBV30 CAWSVRQGAFEQYF
TRBJ1-1 TRBV30 CAWSSGEPNTEAFF
TRBJ1-1 TRBV18 CASASTGVQRNTEAFF
TRBJ2-5 TRBV7-2 CASSFLAAQETQYF
TRBJ2-7 TRBV5-1 CASSLGSGKPYEQYF
TRBJ1-4 TRBV5-1 CASSTDSRNEKLFF
TRBJ2-7 TRBV11-3 CASGHEGYEQYF
TRBJ2-7 TRBV4-1 CASSRPSGVSSYEQYF